These T cell receptor beta chains were read from a single sample in a study of shared clonotypes between healthy human individuals. Profiling relied on immunoSEQ multiplex PCR, and the TCRdb table lists in-frame clones only, not all of them. The table includes some 630,000 clones, 90% to 97% detected once. The sequenced material came from naive CD8+ T cells sorted from blood. These receptors all stem from a woman aged 25-40 years in good health. Both conserved end residues are part of each CDR3. Fields, in order: V gene, D gene, J gene, clone size, CDR3 DNA, CDR3 protein. A D gene is named only where the DNA matches it firmly. The size field is filled for only some rows; it gives once, few, many or a size class.

TRBV7-9	TRBD1	TRBJ2-3	NA	TGTGCCAGCAGGACAGGGGATCAGTGGGGCACGCAGTATTTT	CASRTGDQWGTQYF
TRBV28	TRBD2	TRBJ2-2	NA	TGTGCCAGCAGTTTTATCACCCTAGCGGGAGGCCCTCAGAACACCGGGGAGCTGTTTTTT	CASSFITLAGGPQNTGELFF
TRBV6-9	TRBD2	TRBJ2-5	NA	TGTGCCAGCAGTTATGTGACTAGCGGGAGACCTGTGTTCGAGACCCAGTACTTC	CASSYVTSGRPVFETQYF
TRBV2	NA	TRBJ1-1	NA	TGTGCCAGCTCGGGGTACACTGAAGCTTTCTTT	CASSGYTEAFF
TRBV19	TRBD2	TRBJ2-1	NA	TGTGCCAGCTCAGTAAGGGGACTAGCGGCTTACAATGAGCAGTTCTTC	CASSVRGLAAYNEQFF
TRBV29-1	NA	TRBJ2-3	NA	TGCAGCGTGGATACTCTCAGTAGCACAGATACGCAGTATTTT	CSVDTLSSTDTQYF
TRBV7-9	TRBD1	TRBJ2-5	NA	TGTGCCAGCAGCGGCGACAGGGGAGAGACCCAGTACTTC	CASSGDRGETQYF
TRBV9	NA	TRBJ2-5	NA	TGTGCCAGCGGAGGCCTAGAAGAGACCCAGTACTTC	CASGGLEETQYF
TRBV6-5	NA	TRBJ2-7	NA	TGTGCCAGCAGACGGGGCCTAGCCGCTTCCTACGAGCAGTACTTC	CASRRGLAASYEQYF
TRBV7-8	TRBD1	TRBJ2-7	NA	TGTGCCAGCAGCCGTATGACAGGGGCCTACGAGCAGTACTTC	CASSRMTGAYEQYF
TRBV6-6	NA	TRBJ1-1	NA	TGTGCCTCTGAGTCAGGGGTCGTAATTAACACTGAAGCTTTCTTT	CASESGVVINTEAFF
TRBV5-1	NA	TRBJ1-4	NA	TGCGCCAGCAAGGGGGGGACTTATGCAACTAATGAAAAACTGTTTTTT	CASKGGTYATNEKLFF
TRBV7-9	TRBD1	TRBJ1-1	NA	TGTGCCAGCAGCTTAGCTCGGGACAGCGAAGCTTTCTTT	CASSLARDSEAFF
TRBV5-4	NA	TRBJ2-1	NA	TGTGCCAGCAGCTTGGAGTTGGCAGGGTACTACAATGAGCAGTTCTTC	CASSLELAGYYNEQFF
TRBV9	NA	TRBJ2-3	NA	TGTGCCAGCAGCGTAGCCGTTCCTAGACTCAGCACAGATACGCAGTATTTT	CASSVAVPRLSTDTQYF
TRBV4-1	TRBD1	TRBJ2-7	NA	TGCGCCAGCAGCCAACAAGAGACAGGGGGCTTCTACGAGCAGTACTTC	CASSQQETGGFYEQYF
TRBV27	NA	TRBJ2-1	NA	TGTGCCAGCAGTTTAGACGGTAGGCATGAGCAGTTCTTC	CASSLDGRHEQFF
TRBV9	TRBD2	TRBJ2-2	few	TGTGCCAGCAGCGTGGGACTAGCGGGAGACGGGGAGCTGTTTTTT	CASSVGLAGDGELFF
TRBV2	NA	TRBJ2-1	NA	TGTGCCAGCACCGCGGACAGTGACTCCTACAATGAGCAGTTCTTC	CASTADSDSYNEQFF
TRBV27	TRBD1	TRBJ2-7	NA	TGTGCCAGCAGTACCACGACAGGGGTGGTTCCCTACGAGCAGTACTTC	CASSTTTGVVPYEQYF
TRBV2	TRBD1	TRBJ2-3	NA	TGTGCCAGCAGTCTTTTCGACAGGGGGCTCGCAGATACGCAGTATTTT	CASSLFDRGLADTQYF
TRBV5-4	NA	TRBJ2-3	NA	TGTGCCAGCGGCGGGAATTGGGGAGATACGCAGTATTTT	CASGGNWGDTQYF
TRBV9	NA	TRBJ1-1	NA	TGTGCCAGCAGCCCCGCGGGGGTCACTGAAGCTTTCTTT	CASSPAGVTEAFF
TRBV9	NA	TRBJ2-1	NA	TGTGCCAGCAGCTCGTCCGGGAGCTACAATGAGCAGTTCTTC	CASSSSGSYNEQFF
TRBV27	NA	TRBJ2-5	NA	TGTGCCAGCAGTTTATCTAACCTAGAGACCCAGTACTTC	CASSLSNLETQYF
TRBV4-2	NA	TRBJ2-1	NA	TGTGCCAGCAGCCAAGAGGGGGTAGACTACAATGAGCAGTTCTTC	CASSQEGVDYNEQFF
TRBV5-1	TRBD1	TRBJ2-7	NA	TGCGCCAGCAGCGTGACAGGGGTCGGGGAGTACTTC	CASSVTGVGEYF
TRBV10-1	NA	TRBJ2-2	NA	TGCGCCAGCAGTGATGTGTACACCGGGGAGCTGTTTTTT	CASSDVYTGELFF
TRBV7-9	NA	TRBJ2-5	NA	TGTGCCAGCAGCTCACAGGGATGGGGGGCCCAAGAGACCCAGTACTTC	CASSSQGWGAQETQYF
TRBV4-1	TRBD1	TRBJ2-4	NA	TGCGCCAGCAGCCAAGATATGGGACAGGGGGCAAACATTCAGTACTTC	CASSQDMGQGANIQYF
TRBV10-1	NA	TRBJ2-1	NA	TGCGCCAGCAGTGACACCCTTAATGAGCAGTTCTTC	CASSDTLNEQFF
TRBV5-4	TRBD2	TRBJ2-7	NA	TGTGCCAGCACGGGACTAGCCTACGAGCAGTACTTC	CASTGLAYEQYF
TRBV9	NA	TRBJ1-5	NA	TGTGCCAGCAGCGTAGCGGGGAATCAGCCCCAGCATTTT	CASSVAGNQPQHF
TRBV10-2	TRBD2	TRBJ2-3	NA	TGCGCCAGCACGACGGGACTAGCGGGAACAACAGATACGCAGTATTTT	CASTTGLAGTTDTQYF
TRBV6-1	NA	TRBJ1-2	NA	TGTGCCAGCAGCACTATAGATGGTGGCTACACCTTC	CASSTIDGGYTF
TRBV7-2	NA	TRBJ1-4	NA	TGTGCCAGCAGCTCCAGGGCTCTCGTACCTAATGAAAAACTGTTTTTT	CASSSRALVPNEKLFF
TRBV9	NA	TRBJ1-1	NA	TGTGCCAGCAGCGTATACGCGAACACTGAAGCTTTCTTT	CASSVYANTEAFF
TRBV6-6	TRBD1	TRBJ2-7	NA	TGTGCCAGCAGTAACTGGGACAGGCTCGACGAGCAGTACTTC	CASSNWDRLDEQYF
TRBV2	NA	TRBJ2-1	NA	TGTGCCAGCAGTAGTGACTCGAGCTCCTACAATGAGCAGTTCTTC	CASSSDSSSYNEQFF
TRBV7-9	NA	TRBJ1-5	NA	TGTGCCAGCAGCTTAGTAGGGGGAGGGAATCAGCCCCAGCATTTT	CASSLVGGGNQPQHF
TRBV28	NA	TRBJ2-1	NA	TGTGCCTGGGGGAAGTATGCCCGTAGCTCCTACAATGAGCAGTTCTTC	CAWGKYARSSYNEQFF
TRBV19	NA	TRBJ2-1	NA	TGTGCCAGTACTGATGGGAGCTCCTACAATGAGCAGTTCTTC	CASTDGSSYNEQFF
TRBV5-8	NA	TRBJ1-1	NA	TGTGCCAGCAGCTTAGGTAAGACGGCTAACACTGAAGCTTTCTTT	CASSLGKTANTEAFF
TRBV5-4	NA	TRBJ2-5	NA	TGTGCCAGCAGCTTGGGGACTGTATGGCAGCGTGGGGGCCAAGAGACCCAGTACTTC	CASSLGTVWQRGGQETQYF
TRBV5-1	TRBD1	TRBJ1-1	NA	TGCGCCAGCAGCTTGGGGGTGGGACAGGGCAAGACTGAAGCTTTCTTT	CASSLGVGQGKTEAFF